This T cell receptor beta chain was sequenced during a study of blood T cells in healthy people across ages. About this clonotype: Its target is not known.

CDR3 size: 14 residues. Trimming pared 10 bases from V and 0 bases from J, leaving 16 bases between. Germline V gene data show CDR1 as ENHRY and CDR2 as SYGVKD. It was with a sample-barcoded 5' primer and a J-beta primer mix that a second PCR of about 6 to 12 cycles was run. In TCRdb, the 5' RACE reads were re-called with MiXCR into one record per CDR3 protein. The sample carries under 1,000,000 distinct CDR3 sequences, around 45% recorded once. General study points: Relative to aged donors, long-lived donors carried more naive CD4+ cells and displayed higher diversity.

The sequence came from a man older than 75 in good health. The sequenced sample was blood. The gene calls are TRBV10-3 and TRBJ2-7; TRBD1 is a possible D gene (6 bases). CDR3 nucleotide sequence: TGTGCCACCAGACCAACAGGGAACTCCTACGAGCAGTACTTC. Translated, it gives CATRPTGNSYEQYF.